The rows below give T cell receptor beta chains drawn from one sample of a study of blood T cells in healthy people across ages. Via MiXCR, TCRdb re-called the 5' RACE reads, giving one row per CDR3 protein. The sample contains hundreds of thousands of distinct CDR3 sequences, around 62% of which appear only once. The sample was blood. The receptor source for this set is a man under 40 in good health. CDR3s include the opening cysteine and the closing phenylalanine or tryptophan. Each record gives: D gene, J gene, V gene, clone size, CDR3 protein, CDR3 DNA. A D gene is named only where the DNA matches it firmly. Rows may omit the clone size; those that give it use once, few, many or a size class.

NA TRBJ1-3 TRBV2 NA CASRTASSGNTIYF TGTGCCAGCAGGACGGCAAGCTCTGGAAACACCATATATTTT
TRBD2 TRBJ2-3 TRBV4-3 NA CASSQVVAGGPGSADTQYF TGCGCCAGCAGCCAAGTCGTTGCGGGGGGGCCAGGTAGTGCAGATACGCAGTATTTT
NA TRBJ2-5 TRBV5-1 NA CASSSTTGHPGEQYF TGCGCCAGCAGCTCAACCACAGGCCACCCGGGGGAGCAGTACTTC
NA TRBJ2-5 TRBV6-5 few CASSPHTGAEYF TGTGCCAGCAGTCCCCACACCGGGGCAGAGTACTTC
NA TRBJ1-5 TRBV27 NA CASSLSRSNQPQHF TGTGCCAGCAGTTTATCAAGGAGCAATCAGCCCCAGCATTTT
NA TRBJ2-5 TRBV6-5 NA CASSQGVGVETQYF TGTGCCAGCAGTCAAGGGGTTGGTGTGGAGACCCAGTACTTC
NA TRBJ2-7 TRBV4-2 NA CASSQVLTEQYF TGTGCCAGCAGCCAAGTACTCACCGAGCAGTACTTC
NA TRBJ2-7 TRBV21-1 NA CASSTKGAWDMTACEQYF TGTGCCAGCAGCACCAAAGGGGCCTGGGACATGACAGCCTGCGAGCAGTACTTC
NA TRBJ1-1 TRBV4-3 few CASSQDWGGDTEAFF TGCGCCAGCAGCCAAGATTGGGGTGGGGACACTGAAGCTTTCTTT
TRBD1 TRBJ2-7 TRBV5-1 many CASSSGDSSYEQYF TGCGCCAGCAGCTCAGGGGACAGTTCCTACGAGCAGTACTTC
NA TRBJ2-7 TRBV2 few CASTDRDYEQYF TGTGCCAGCACGGACAGAGACTACGAGCAGTACTTC
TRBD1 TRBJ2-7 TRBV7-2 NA CASSWTGGGLYEQYF TGTGCCAGCAGCTGGACAGGGGGCGGTCTCTACGAGCAGTACTTC
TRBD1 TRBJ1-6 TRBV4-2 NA CASSQVQGARNSPLHF TGTGCCAGCAGCCAAGTGCAGGGGGCCAGGAATTCACCCCTCCACTTT
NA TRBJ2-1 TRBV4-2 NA CASSQVGRAGGQFF TGTGCCAGCAGCCAAGTCGGCAGGGCGGGTGGGCAGTTCTTC
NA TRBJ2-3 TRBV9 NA CASTLRPQGASTDTQYF TGTGCCAGCACCCTTCGTCCGCAGGGCGCTAGCACAGATACGCAGTATTTT
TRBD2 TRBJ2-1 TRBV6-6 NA CASSPGTSGSNNEQFF TGTGCCAGCAGTCCTGGGACTAGCGGGAGCAACAATGAGCAGTTCTTC
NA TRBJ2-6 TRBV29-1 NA CSVGQQGAGANVLTF TGCAGCGTTGGCCAACAGGGAGCTGGGGCCAACGTCCTGACTTTC
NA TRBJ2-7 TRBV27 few CASRFAQSSYEQYF TGTGCCAGCAGGTTCGCACAAAGCTCCTACGAGCAGTACTTC
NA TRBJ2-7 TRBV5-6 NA CASSRGSPPAYEQYF TGTGCCAGCAGCCGGGGCAGCCCCCCGGCCTACGAGCAGTACTTC
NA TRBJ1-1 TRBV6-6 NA CASSSLMGWGTEAFF TGTGCCAGCAGTTCCCTCATGGGGTGGGGGACTGAAGCTTTCTTT
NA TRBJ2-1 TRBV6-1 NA CASSEVRGGYEQFF TGTGCCAGCAGTGAAGTTAGGGGCGGATATGAGCAGTTCTTC
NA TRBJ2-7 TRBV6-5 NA CASSYLGSRGARYEQYF TGTGCCAGCAGTTACTTAGGATCCCGGGGGGCTCGGTACGAGCAGTACTTC
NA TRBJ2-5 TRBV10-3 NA CAISETLFQETQYF TGTGCCATCAGTGAAACCTTATTCCAAGAGACCCAGTACTTC
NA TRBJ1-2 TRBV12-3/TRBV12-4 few CASSLGLSDGYTF TGTGCCAGCAGTTTAGGGCTATCGGATGGCTACACCTTC
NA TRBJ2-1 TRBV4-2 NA CASSQGRGGGGWDEQFF TGTGCCAGCAGCCAAGGGCGGGGTGGAGGAGGGTGGGATGAGCAGTTCTTC
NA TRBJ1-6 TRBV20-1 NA CSATSSDRAYNSPLHF TGCAGTGCTACAAGTTCGGACAGAGCCTATAATTCACCCCTCCACTTT
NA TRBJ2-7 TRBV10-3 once CATLDDTYEQYF TGTGCCACGCTGGACGATACCTACGAGCAGTACTTC
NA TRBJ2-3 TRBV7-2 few CASSKENTDTQYF TGTGCCAGCAGCAAAGAAAACACAGATACGCAGTATTTT
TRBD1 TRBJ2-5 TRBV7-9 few CASSQPGDSRRQETQYF TGTGCCAGCAGCCAGCCCGGGGACAGCAGAAGGCAAGAGACCCAGTACTTC
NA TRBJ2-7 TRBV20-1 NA CSIRDSYEQYF TGCAGTATAAGGGACTCCTACGAGCAGTACTTC
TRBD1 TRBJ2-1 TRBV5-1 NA CASSPDRGPGDEQFF TGCGCCAGCAGCCCTGACAGGGGGCCGGGCGACGAGCAGTTCTTC
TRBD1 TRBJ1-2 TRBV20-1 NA CSAEEPGQRGGGYTF TGCAGTGCCGAAGAACCGGGACAGCGAGGAGGGGGCTACACCTTC
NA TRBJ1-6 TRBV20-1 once CSIGSSYNSPLHF TGCAGCATAGGGAGCTCCTATAATTCACCCCTCCACTTT
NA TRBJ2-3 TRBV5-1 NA CASSIGRARSDTQYF TGCGCCAGCAGCATCGGACGGGCTCGATCTGATACGCAGTATTTT
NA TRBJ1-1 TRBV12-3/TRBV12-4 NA CASSVGGMDTEAFF TGTGCCAGCAGTGTTGGGGGCATGGACACTGAAGCTTTCTTT
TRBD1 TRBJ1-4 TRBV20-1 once CSARDRTGPFREKLFF TGCAGTGCTAGAGACCGGACAGGGCCCTTTAGGGAAAAACTGTTTTTT
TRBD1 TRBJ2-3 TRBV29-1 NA CSVEEPQTGSPTDTQYF TGCAGCGTTGAAGAGCCCCAGACAGGGAGCCCCACAGATACGCAGTATTTT
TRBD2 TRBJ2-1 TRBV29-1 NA CSVDTSGYYNEQFF TGCAGCGTTGACACTAGCGGGTACTACAATGAGCAGTTCTTC
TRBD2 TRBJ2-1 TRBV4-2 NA CASSQDRWDYLYNEQFF TGTGCCAGCAGCCAAGATAGGTGGGACTACCTATACAATGAGCAGTTCTTC
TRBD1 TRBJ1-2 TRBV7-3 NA CASSATGGDGYTF TGTGCCAGCAGCGCGACAGGGGGTGATGGCTACACCTTC
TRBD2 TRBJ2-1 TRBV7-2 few CASGLAGDYNEQFF TGTGCCAGCGGGCTAGCGGGGGACTACAATGAGCAGTTCTTC
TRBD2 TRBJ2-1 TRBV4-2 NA CASSHLTSGAYLEQFF TGTGCCAGCAGCCACCTGACTAGCGGGGCTTATCTGGAGCAGTTCTTC
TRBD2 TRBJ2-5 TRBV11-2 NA CASSLRGTRLETQYF TGTGCCAGCAGCTTAAGGGGGACTAGATTGGAGACCCAGTACTTC
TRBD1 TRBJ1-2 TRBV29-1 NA CSVGRRQGGYGYTF TGCAGCGTTGGACGACGCCAGGGGGGCTACGGCTACACCTTC
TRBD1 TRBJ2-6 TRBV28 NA CASTTQGFGANVLTF TGTGCCAGCACCACACAGGGGTTTGGGGCCAACGTCCTGACTTTC
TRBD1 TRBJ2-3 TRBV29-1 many CSVLGLLTGGRTSTDTQYF TGCAGCGTTTTAGGTTTGTTGACAGGGGGACGCACGAGCACAGATACGCAGTATTTT
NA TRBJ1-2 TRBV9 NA CASSVGAPHYGYTF TGTGCCAGCAGCGTAGGGGCGCCCCACTATGGCTACACCTTC
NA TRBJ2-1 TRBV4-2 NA CASSREGGGFDNEQFF TGTGCCAGCAGCCGCGAGGGGGGGGGCTTCGACAATGAGCAGTTCTTC
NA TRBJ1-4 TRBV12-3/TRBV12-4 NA CASSQIRAPNEKLFF TGTGCCAGCAGTCAAATCCGGGCCCCAAATGAAAAACTGTTTTTT
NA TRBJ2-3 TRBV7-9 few CASRAAGPMGTDTQYF TGTGCCAGCAGAGCCGCTGGGCCGATGGGCACAGATACGCAGTATTTT
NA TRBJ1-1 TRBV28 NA CASSFPDKNTEAFF TGTGCCAGCAGTTTCCCGGACAAGAACACTGAAGCTTTCTTT
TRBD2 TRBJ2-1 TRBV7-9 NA CASSLDPGLAGSSYNEQFF TGTGCCAGCAGCCTAGACCCGGGACTAGCGGGGAGCTCCTACAATGAGCAGTTCTTC
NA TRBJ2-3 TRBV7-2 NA CASSLATGGDTQYF TGTGCCAGCAGTTTAGCCACCGGAGGCGATACGCAGTATTTT
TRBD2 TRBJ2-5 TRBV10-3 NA CAISDGSGSQETQYF TGTGCCATCAGTGATGGTAGCGGGTCCCAAGAGACCCAGTACTTC
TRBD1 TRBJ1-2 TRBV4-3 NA CASSQGGTGDGYTF TGCGCCAGCAGCCAAGGAGGGACAGGGGATGGCTACACCTTC
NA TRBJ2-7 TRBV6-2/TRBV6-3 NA CASRVTVSHEQYF TGTGCCAGCAGAGTTACAGTCAGCCACGAGCAGTACTTC
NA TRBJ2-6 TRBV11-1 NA CASSFQSVSGANVLTF TGTGCCAGCAGCTTTCAAAGTGTCTCTGGGGCCAACGTCCTGACTTTC
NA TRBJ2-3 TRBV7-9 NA CASSSKGGRTDTQYF TGTGCCAGCAGCTCAAAGGGGGGGCGGACAGATACGCAGTATTTT
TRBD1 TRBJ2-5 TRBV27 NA CASSLYTGGGQETQYF TGTGCCAGCAGTTTATACACAGGGGGCGGGCAAGAGACCCAGTACTTC